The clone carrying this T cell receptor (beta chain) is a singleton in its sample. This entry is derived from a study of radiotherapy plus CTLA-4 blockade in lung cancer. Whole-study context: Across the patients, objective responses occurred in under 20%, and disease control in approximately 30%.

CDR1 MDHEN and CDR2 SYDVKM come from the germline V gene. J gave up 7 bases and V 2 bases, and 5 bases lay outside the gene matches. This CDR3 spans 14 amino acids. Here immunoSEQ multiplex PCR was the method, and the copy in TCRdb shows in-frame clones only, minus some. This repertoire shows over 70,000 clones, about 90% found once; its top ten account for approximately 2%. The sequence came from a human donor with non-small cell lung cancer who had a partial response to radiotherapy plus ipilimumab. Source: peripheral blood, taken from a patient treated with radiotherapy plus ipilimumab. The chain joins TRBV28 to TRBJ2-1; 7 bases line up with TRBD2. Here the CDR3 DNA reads TGTGCCAGCAGTTTAGCGGGAGAGGAGAATGAGCAGTTCTTC. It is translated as CASSLAGEENEQFF.